The 23 T cell receptor beta chains presented below share a single source sample, sequenced in a study of early T cells in non-severe SARS-CoV-2 infection. TCRdb re-analysed the 5' RACE reads in MiXCR, keeping a single row per CDR3 protein. The sample records around 80,000 distinct CDR3 sequences, about 11% being singletons. Sequencing used whole blood, obtained at baseline. Every receptor here comes from an adult who was a healthcare worker with PCR-confirmed SARS-CoV-2 infection or an uninfected control (not recorded which).

V usage is TRBV7-8 and J usage is TRBJ2-1; no reliable D call. Germline CDR1 reads SGHVS; CDR2 reads FQNEAQ. V shed 5 bases and J shed 12 bases, with 17 bases lying between them. The CDR3 contains 13 residues. The CDR3: CASSLRQPERQFF. Here the CDR3 DNA reads TGTGCCAGCAGCCTGCGTCAGCCCGAAAGGCAGTTCTTC.

This clonotype was detected only a few times. The J gene is TRBJ2-2, the V gene TRBV7-9; 7 bases align to TRBD2. Germline V gene data show CDR1 as SEHNR and CDR2 as FQNEAQ (reference sequence). The CDR3 runs 15 residues. V was pared by 5 bases and J by 4 bases, with 7 bases of the junction left unmatched. CDR3 coding DNA: TGTGCCAGCAGCCAGCCAGCGGGGTTCACCGGGGAGCTGTTTTTT. It translates to CASSQPAGFTGELFF.

This clonotype was counted between two and nine times. The chain uses TRBV5-8 and TRBJ1-5; D is possibly TRBD1 (5 bases). The germline gives CDR1 SGHTS, CDR2 YDEGEE. The CDR3 spans 14 residues. The V and J ends lost 4 bases and 3 bases respectively, with 11 bases between them. The CDR3 nucleotides are TGTGCCAGCAGCGCGGGGGAGTTCAATCAGCCCCAGCATTTT. Translated: CASSAGEFNQPQHF.

This chain uses TRBV30 with TRBJ1-1; no clear D. The length of the CDR3 is 11 residues. The V end was cut by 4 bases, the J end by 7 bases, with 10 bases between. The V gene's germline CDR1 is GTSNPN and CDR2 SVGIG (reference sequence). The CDR3 DNA reads as TGTGCCTGGATAAAGACACGTGAAGCTTTCTTT. It codes for CAWIKTREAFF. The whole variable domain, filled in from reference TRBV30 and TRBJ1-1, reads SQTIHQWPATLVQPVGSPLSLECTVEGTSNPNLYWYRQAAGRGLQLLFYSVGIGQISSEVPQNLSASRPQDRQFILSSKKLLLSDSGFYLCAWIKTREAFFGQGTRLTVV.

The V and J genes are TRBV5-6 and TRBJ1-6; D may be TRBD1 (6 bases). CDR3 length: 15 residues. Germline CDR1 SGHDT, CDR2 YYEEEE. V was pared by 4 bases and J by 10 bases, with 18 bases between. CDR3 in DNA: TGTGCCAGCAGCCCAGGACAGCCCTGGGGGTCACCCCTCCACTTT. Protein product: CASSPGQPWGSPLHF.

The rearrangement links TRBV18 to TRBJ2-5; the D gene is possibly TRBD1 (5 bases). V lost 3 bases and J 3 bases, leaving 8 bases between the germline ends. This CDR3 spans 13 amino acids. Germline values: CDR1 KGHSH, CDR2 LQKENI. CDR3 sequence reads: CASSPQGKETQYF. In DNA form, the CDR3 reads TGTGCCAGCTCACCTCAGGGAAAAGAGACCCAGTACTTC.

DNA of the CDR3: TGTGCCAGCTCCCGGGACAGGGGGCTAATGACAGATACGCAGTATTTT. The encoded protein is CASSRDRGLMTDTQYF. This sequence joins TRBV5-4 and TRBJ2-3, with TRBD1 identical over 12 bases. J lost 3 bases, V lost 7 bases, and 9 bases had no gene match. Germline-derived CDR1 and CDR2 are SGHNT and YYREEE (reference sequence). The CDR3 spans 16 residues. Supplemented by reference TRBV5-4 and TRBJ2-3, the full variable domain reads ETGVTQSPTHLIKTRGQQVTLRCSSQSGHNTVSWYQQALGQGPQFIFQYYREEENGRGNFPPRFSGLQFPNYSSELNVNALELDDSALYLCASSRDRGLMTDTQYFGPGTRLTVL.

The rearrangement links TRBV18 to TRBJ2-1, with TRBD1 identical over 7 bases. Germline CDR1 is KGHSH and CDR2 is LQKENI. V lost 3 bases, J lost 6 bases, and 2 bases stayed unmatched. The CDR3 is made up of 13 amino acids. This chain's CDR3 is CASSPGQPNEQFF. CDR3 DNA: TGTGCCAGCTCACCGGGACAGCCCAATGAGCAGTTCTTC.

As concerns this clonotype: A read error may explain this, as a much larger clone is one base away. CDR3 sequence (DNA): TGTGCCACCAGTGAACGGGGGCGCCAGCCCTTGAACACTGAAGCTTTCTTT. Translating gives CATSERGRQPLNTEAFF. V and J are TRBV2 and TRBJ1-1, with D possibly matching TRBD1 (6 bases). The CDR3 is 17 residues long. Germline V CDR1 and CDR2: SNHLY, FYNNEI.

Ten or more counts support this clonotype. The chain has TRBV13 and TRBJ2-7; the match to TRBD1 covers 7 bases. The junction had 2 bases not matched to a gene; V was cut back by 0 bases and J by 0 bases. The CDR3 sequence is 15 residues long. CDR1 and CDR2 from the germline V gene are PRHDT and FYEKMQ (reference sequence). CDR3 amino acids: CASSLGQGSSYEQYF. The DNA of the CDR3 is TGTGCCAGCAGCTTAGGACAGGGGAGCTCCTACGAGCAGTACTTC.

The rearrangement links TRBV29-1 to TRBJ1-5; D unclear. Germline CDR1 and CDR2: SQVTM and ANQGSEA. V was trimmed by 7 bases and J by 5 bases, leaving 12 bases between them. This CDR3 contains 12 residues. CDR3: CSARTADQPQHF. Written as DNA, the CDR3 is TGCAGCGCCCGAACGGCGGATCAGCCCCAGCATTTT.

The chain links TRBV12-3 or TRBV12-4 to TRBJ1-6; D gene uncertain. The V and J ends lost 2 bases and 11 bases respectively, with 7 bases between them. There are 12 residues in the CDR3. CDR3 in amino acids: CASSLRIPPLHF. CDR3 DNA sequence: TGTGCCAGCAGTTTAAGGATTCCACCCCTCCACTTT.

This clonotype was observed many times. CDR3 sequence reads: CASSSGLGEQYF. DNA for the CDR3: TGTGCCAGCAGCTCGGGCCTTGGCGAGCAGTACTTC. This chain uses TRBV7-8 with TRBJ2-7; D call uncertain. CDR1 and CDR2 from the germline V gene are SGHVS and FQNEAQ. The CDR3 runs to 12 residues. V was shortened by 4 bases and J by 6 bases, with 10 bases between the two germline ends. Full variable domain (outside the CDR3, taken from reference TRBV7-8 and TRBJ2-7): GAGVSQSPRYKVAKRGQDVALRCDPISGHVSLFWYQQALGQGPEFLTYFQNEAQLDKSGLPSDRFFAERPEGSVSTLKIQRTQQEDSAVYLCASSSGLGEQYFGPGTRLTVT.

This clonotype was seen a handful of times. The chain carries TRBV9 and TRBJ1-1; D remains ambiguous. Germline V gene lookup returns CDR1 SGDLS and CDR2 YYNGEE. This CDR3 spans 14 amino acids. V dropped 4 bases and J dropped 4 bases, with 14 bases sitting between them. The CDR3 here is CASSIRPGGTEAFF. The CDR3 bases are TGTGCCAGCAGCATCCGACCTGGAGGCACTGAAGCTTTCTTT. The whole variable domain, filled in from reference TRBV9 and TRBJ1-1, reads DSGVTQTPKHLITATGQRVTLRCSPRSGDLSVYWYQQSLDQGLQFLIQYYNGEERAKGNILERFSAQQFPDLHSELNLSSLELGDSALYFCASSIRPGGTEAFFGQGTRLTVV.

There are a few counts of this clonotype. The genes are TRBV4-2 and TRBJ2-7; tentative D call: TRBD2 (5 bases). V was cut by 0 bases and J by 9 bases, with 12 bases left in between. This CDR3 is 13 amino acids long. CDR1 LGHNA and CDR2 YNFKEQ come from the germline V gene. The CDR3 spells CASSQDIGRGQYF. The CDR3, as DNA: TGTGCCAGCAGCCAAGATATAGGCCGGGGGCAGTACTTC.

In its sample, this clonotype was seen many times. The V and J genes are TRBV5-1 and TRBJ2-1; D remains ambiguous. V lost 2 bases, J lost 8 bases, and 5 bases lay in between. Germline V gene lookup returns CDR1 SGHRS and CDR2 YFSETQ. CDR3 size: 11 residues. The CDR3 nucleotides read TGCGCCAGCAGCTTCCTCTATGAGCAGTTCTTC. This codes for CASSFLYEQFF.

The table lists this clonotype with many counts. V gene TRBV13 combines with J gene TRBJ1-5; D is possibly TRBD1 (5 bases). The CDR3 is 13 residues long. The V gene's germline CDR1 is PRHDT and CDR2 FYEKMQ (reference sequence). The ends were cut back, 3 bases at V and 5 bases at J, with 8 bases in the middle. CDR3 DNA: TGTGCCAGCAGCTTGGGGGGAGATCAGCCCCAGCATTTT. Its translation is CASSLGGDQPQHF.

This clonotype appeared a few times. This CDR3 is CASSLQSNQPQHF. In nucleotides, the CDR3 is TGTGCCAGCAGCTTACAGAGCAATCAGCCCCAGCATTTT. This chain uses TRBV7-9 with TRBJ1-5, with no clear D. The CDR3 extends over 13 amino acids. CDR1 is SEHNR and CDR2 is FQNEAQ in the germline V gene (reference sequence). V gave up 2 bases and J gave up 1 base, with 3 bases separating them.

The chain recombines TRBV3-1 with TRBJ2-7; TRBD2 might be the D (5 bases). The CDR3 consists of 16 residues. Germline CDR1 reads LGHDT; CDR2 reads YNNKEL (reference sequence). V dropped 3 bases and J dropped 3 bases, with 18 bases sitting between them. The chain's CDR3 is CASSQRGPLVNYEQYF. The CDR3 coding sequence is TGTGCCAGCAGCCAGCGAGGGCCACTCGTAAACTACGAGCAGTACTTC.

This clonotype has just one count. This chain uses TRBV7-2 with TRBJ1-3; D gene unclear. The CDR3 spans 13 residues. V shed 7 bases and J shed 1 base, with 8 bases lying between them. Germline V lookup: CDR1 SGHTA, CDR2 FQGNSA. In nucleotides, the CDR3 is TGTGCCAGCAAACGGCATTCTGGAAACACCATATATTTT. Translated, it gives CASKRHSGNTIYF.

V and J are TRBV7-2 and TRBJ2-3, with D tentatively TRBD1 or TRBD2 (5 bases each). CDR1 is SGHTA, CDR2 FQGNSA, per germline. The CDR3 consists of 16 residues. Between the trimmed V and J ends, which lost 5 bases and 0 bases, there was a span of 15 bases. CDR3 protein: CASSPPGTDSTDTQYF. The CDR3 bases are TGTGCCAGCAGCCCACCCGGGACGGATAGCACAGATACGCAGTATTTT.

This clonotype was found a few times. The chain combines TRBV18 with TRBJ1-5; D gene uncertain. Germline CDR1 and CDR2: KGHSH and LQKENI. The CDR3 length is 16 residues. Trimming left V 4 bases short and J 3 bases short, with 16 bases between. As DNA, the CDR3 is TGTGCCAGCTCACACTTAGATGTGGGTATCAATCAGCCCCAGCATTTT. Translated: CASSHLDVGINQPQHF.

The chain employs TRBV20-1 and TRBJ1-1, with D possibly being TRBD1 (5 bases). Germline CDR1 reads DFQATT; CDR2 reads SNEGSKA (reference sequence). Trimming shortened V by 6 bases and J by 1 base, and 9 bases separated the two germline ends. The CDR3 contains 12 residues. CDR3: CSATGTNTEAFF. The CDR3 DNA sequence: TGCAGTGCAACCGGGACGAACACTGAAGCTTTCTTT.